Presented here are 26 T cell receptor beta chains from one specimen sequenced in a study of blood T cell repertoires in COVID-19 (dated by TCRdb to 2018 to 2021). Libraries were prepared through the immunoSEQ multiplex PCR assay. This is the immuneACCESS table as TCRdb keeps it, with only in-frame sequences that have V and J called. A part of the clones is gone; compared with another copy, unresolved V genes explain less than half, and the rest is unexplained. This sample lists about 480,000 clones; approximately 89% were detected once. 0.9% of the sample is in the top ten clones. The source material was peripheral blood. The receptors here all came from a man aged 18-30 years with COVID-19, enrolled during active disease.

This clone has just a few counts. CDR3 sequence (DNA): TGTGCCAGTAGTAAAAGTAGCGGGAGTAAGGGGAGTGAGCAGTACTTC. This gives the protein CASSKSSGSKGSEQYF. This chain joins TRBV19 and TRBJ2-7; TRBD2 agrees at 9 bases. With 4 bases clipped from V and 7 bases from J, the junction kept 14 bases outside the gene matches. CDR1 is LNHDA and CDR2 is SQIVND in the germline V gene (reference sequence). CDR3 size: 16 residues.

A single count supports this clone. The gene calls are TRBV5-5 and TRBJ1-2; 12 nucleotides align to TRBD1. Germline V lookup: CDR1 SGHKS, CDR2 YYEKEE (reference sequence). CDR3 length equals 16 residues. V shed 3 bases, J shed 5 bases, and the junction held 8 bases outside the gene matches. The DNA for the CDR3 is TGTGCCAGCAGCTATCCGGGACAGGGGGCGTTTTATGGCTACACCTTC. Its translation: CASSYPGQGAFYGYTF.

The gene calls are TRBV6-5 and TRBJ2-7, with 8 bases matching TRBD1. With V trimmed by 5 bases and J by 4 bases, 10 bases remained unmatched. Germline lookup yields CDR1 MNHEY and CDR2 SVGAGI. This CDR3 comprises 15 residues. The CDR3 nucleotides are TGTGCCAGCAGTCTCCGGACAGGGACGGAGTACGAGCAGTACTTC. This translates into CASSLRTGTEYEQYF.

The J gene is TRBJ2-7, the V gene TRBV28; perhaps TRBD2 as D (6 bases). CDR3 length equals 14 residues. Trimming left V 7 bases short and J 0 bases short, with 13 bases between. Germline CDR1 reads MDHEN; CDR2 reads SYDVKM. DNA of the CDR3: TGTGCCAGCACCCTCGGAGGGGCCTCCTACGAGCAGTACTTC. Protein product: CASTLGGASYEQYF.

In this sample, this clone turned up once. The chain links TRBV28 to TRBJ2-1, with TRBD2 matching 9 bases. The CDR3 consists of 19 residues. Germline assignment: CDR1 MDHEN and CDR2 SYDVKM. The trim removed 4 bases at V and 8 bases at J, leaving 21 bases unmatched. This chain's CDR3 is CASSSPPRGRAYSIDEQFF. The CDR3 DNA reads TGTGCCAGCAGTTCCCCCCCGCGCGGGAGGGCTTATTCGATCGATGAGCAGTTCTTC.

The chain combines TRBV10-1 with TRBJ2-2; the D gene is possibly TRBD1 (6 bases). This CDR3 is 14 amino acids long. Trimming cost V 0 bases and J 6 bases, with 8 bases left between them. Per the germline V gene, CDR1 is WNHNN and CDR2 is SYGVQD (reference sequence). The DNA of the CDR3 is TGCGCCAGCAGTGAGTCACGGACAGCCGGGGAGCTGTTTTTT. Translation: CASSESRTAGELFF.

The V and J genes are TRBV6-5 and TRBJ2-1; 11 nucleotides match TRBD1. CDR1 and CDR2 from the germline V gene are MNHEY and SVGAGI. The junction had 8 bases not matched to a gene; V was cut back by 8 bases and J by 8 bases. CDR3 length: 14 amino acids. The CDR3 DNA sequence: TGTGCCAGCGCACCAGGACAGGGGGCTGATGAGCAGTTCTTC. Amino acid sequence: CASAPGQGADEQFF.

This chain links TRBV11-3 with TRBJ2-3, with D unclear. The CDR3 is 12 residues long. Germline V gene sequence: CDR1 SGHNT, CDR2 YENEEA. Trimming shortened V by 1 base and J by 7 bases, and 6 bases separated the two germline ends. The CDR3 DNA follows: TGTGCCAGCAGCTTAGGAGCCAATACGCAGTATTTT. Translation gives CASSLGANTQYF.

The chain has TRBV7-2 and TRBJ2-3; 7 nucleotides line up with TRBD2. The CDR3 is 15 residues long. CDR1 is SGHTA, CDR2 FQGNSA, per germline. V shed 5 bases, J shed 2 bases, and the junction held 7 bases outside the gene matches. The CDR3 region has the DNA TGTGCCAGCAGCGTCTCTAGCGGAATCACAGATACGCAGTATTTT. Its translation is CASSVSSGITDTQYF.

The chain links TRBV6-5 to TRBJ2-1, with TRBD2 matching 9 bases. J gave up 5 bases and V 6 bases, and 5 bases lay outside the gene matches. This CDR3 comprises 14 residues. Germline CDR1 MNHEY, CDR2 SVGAGI. CDR3 region: CASRLAGANNEQFF. The CDR3 coding sequence is TGTGCCAGCAGGTTAGCGGGAGCAAACAATGAGCAGTTCTTC.

The chain joins TRBV30 to TRBJ1-1, with 7 bases matching TRBD1. From germline, CDR1 is GTSNPN and CDR2 SVGIG (reference sequence). The CDR3 has 15 residues. V shed 4 bases, J shed 0 bases, and the junction held 8 bases outside the gene matches. The CDR3 coding sequence is TGTGCCTGGATTAAGGGACAGCTAATGAACACTGAAGCTTTCTTT. Translated, it gives CAWIKGQLMNTEAFF.

The chain is built from TRBV2 and TRBJ2-7; perhaps TRBD1 as D (6 bases). Trimming stripped 7 bases from V and 5 bases from J, with 21 bases between. Germline CDR1 and CDR2: SNHLY and FYNNEI. There are 15 residues in the CDR3. The chain's CDR3 is CASTLLQGQIHEQYF. Written as DNA, the CDR3 is TGTGCCAGCACCCTGTTGCAGGGGCAGATCCACGAGCAGTACTTC.

The chain couples TRBV27 to TRBJ1-1, with 8 bases identical to TRBD1. Trimming removed 5 bases from V and 11 bases from J; junction bases left unmatched: 10. The CDR3 runs 13 residues. Germline values: CDR1 MNHEY, CDR2 SMNVEV (reference sequence). CDR3 sequence reads: CASSKTGADSAFF. CDR3 DNA: TGTGCCAGCAGTAAGACAGGGGCGGATTCGGCTTTCTTT.

This clone appeared once. V usage is TRBV6-5 and J usage is TRBJ1-2, with 11 bases that match TRBD1. This CDR3 comprises 15 residues. The germline V gene encodes CDR1 MNHEY and CDR2 SVGAGI. The ends lost 6 bases at V and 4 bases at J; junction bases unmatched: 7. The CDR3 sequence: CASRDRGQGFYGYTF. For the CDR3, the DNA is TGTGCCAGCAGGGACAGGGGGCAAGGATTCTATGGCTACACCTTC.

With regard to this clone: The same CDR3 is also encoded by other DNA sequences in this sample. The chain links TRBV12-3 or TRBV12-4 to TRBJ2-7; D unresolved. The V end lost 5 bases, the J end lost 3 bases, and 8 bases lay between the germline ends. The CDR3 totals 12 residues. Here the CDR3 DNA reads TGTGCCAGCAGTCCAAACAGCTACGAGCAGTACTTC. Translation: CASSPNSYEQYF.

This clone was seen only once. The chain employs TRBV2 and TRBJ1-6; no clear D gene. This CDR3 has 14 amino acids. V was pared by 3 bases and J by 7 bases, with 10 bases between. The germline gives CDR1 SNHLY, CDR2 FYNNEI. The CDR3 DNA sequence: TGTGCCAGCAGTGAGTACGGTGAGAATTCACCCCTCCACTTT. Translating it yields CASSEYGENSPLHF. The whole variable domain, filled in from reference TRBV2 and TRBJ1-6, reads EPEVTQTPSHQVTQMGQEVILRCVPISNHLYFYWYRQILGQKVEFLVSFYNNEISEKSEIFDDQFSVERPDGSNFTLKIRSTKLEDSAMYFCASSEYGENSPLHFGNGTRLTVT.

J is TRBJ2-4 and V is TRBV19, with TRBD1 matching over 9 bases. This CDR3 spans 15 amino acids. Germline V gene data show CDR1 as LNHDA and CDR2 as SQIVND (reference sequence). V shed 3 bases and J 7 bases; nucleotides not matched to a gene: 7. The CDR3 bases are TGTGCCAGTAGTATGTCGGGACAGGGTATGAACATTCAGTACTTC. It is translated as CASSMSGQGMNIQYF.

This rearrangement joins TRBV6-5 to TRBJ2-7; tentative D call: TRBD2 (6 bases). The ends were cut back, 6 bases at V and 0 bases at J, with 15 bases in the middle. The CDR3 spans 15 residues. Germline assignment: CDR1 MNHEY and CDR2 SVGAGI. The CDR3 protein is CASSPDYRSSYEQYF. The CDR3 nucleotides read TGTGCCAGCAGCCCGGACTACCGAAGCTCCTACGAGCAGTACTTC.

This chain connects TRBV2 to TRBJ2-2, with D perhaps matching TRBD2 (5 bases). CDR3 size: 13 residues. The germline V and J ends were trimmed by 4 bases and 6 bases, with 9 bases remaining between them. Looked up from germline, CDR1 is SNHLY and CDR2 is FYNNEI. CDR3 residues: CASSVTGSGELFF. For the CDR3, the DNA is TGTGCCAGCAGTGTCACGGGGTCCGGGGAGCTGTTTTTT.

This chain uses TRBV7-9 with TRBJ2-2; 8 nucleotides align to TRBD2. V lost 7 bases to trimming and J lost 10 bases; unmatched junction nucleotides: 11. The CDR3 is 14 amino acids. From germline, CDR1 is SEHNR and CDR2 FQNEAQ (reference sequence). In nucleotides, the CDR3 is TGTGCCAGCATCATAGCGGGGCTCCCCCCGGAGCTGTTTTTT. This gives the protein CASIIAGLPPELFF.

This clone appeared a single time. This sample also contains other DNA sequences that code for the same CDR3. The CDR3 here is CASSGGDTGELFF. CDR3 DNA sequence: TGTGCCAGCAGTGGGGGGGACACCGGGGAGCTGTTTTTT. V and J are TRBV6-4 and TRBJ2-2; D is perhaps TRBD2 (6 bases). Trimming took 4 bases from V and 3 from J, leaving 6 bases between them. The CDR3 is made up of 13 amino acids. CDR1 and CDR2 (germline): MRHNA, SNTAGT.

The chain is built from TRBV7-2 and TRBJ2-7; D possibly corresponds to TRBD2 (5 bases). This CDR3 contains 13 residues. CDR1 is SGHTA, CDR2 FQGNSA, per germline. CDR3 bases: TGTGCCAGCAGCTTACAAATATACAGCGGAGTCATCGTC. This codes for CASSLQIYSGVIV.

The chain couples TRBV12-3 or TRBV12-4 to TRBJ1-1; 9 bases fit TRBD1. With 6 bases clipped from V and 8 bases from J, the junction kept 4 bases outside the gene matches. The CDR3 is 12 amino acids. The CDR3, as DNA: TGTGCCAGCAGGTTGGGACAGGGCGAAGCTTTCTTT. Amino acid sequence: CASRLGQGEAFF.

This rearrangement joins TRBV5-1 to TRBJ2-1; D may be TRBD2 (6 bases). The CDR3 loop spans 15 amino acids. The V gene's germline CDR1 is SGHRS and CDR2 YFSETQ. V lost 1 base to trimming and J lost 5 bases, with 13 bases between them. The CDR3 loop reads CASSLRASENNEQFF. The CDR3, as DNA: TGCGCCAGCAGCTTGCGGGCTAGCGAGAACAATGAGCAGTTCTTC. The full variable domain, rest sourced from reference TRBV5-1 and TRBJ2-1, is KAGVTQTPRYLIKTRGQQVTLSCSPISGHRSVSWYQQTPGQGLQFLFEYFSETQRNKGNFPGRFSGRQFSNSRSEMNVSTLELGDSALYLCASSLRASENNEQFFGPGTRLTVL.

With respect to this clone: Other DNA sequences in the sample encode the same CDR3. The gene calls are TRBV3-1 (or the pseudogene TRBV3-2) and TRBJ1-2; a possible D gene is TRBD1 (5 bases). Trimming took off 2 bases at V and 4 bases at J, with 5 bases between the two ends. In germline, CDR1 is LGHDT, CDR2 YNNKEL (reference sequence). This CDR3 spans 12 amino acids. CDR3 nucleotides: TGTGCCAGCAGCCAAACAGGCTATGGCTACACCTTC. As protein: CASSQTGYGYTF.

The chain combines TRBV19 with TRBJ1-6; D perhaps matches TRBD1 (5 bases). Germline values: CDR1 LNHDA, CDR2 SQIVND (reference sequence). V dropped 4 bases and J dropped 7 bases, with 17 bases sitting between them. The CDR3 has 16 residues. The CDR3 bases are TGTGCCAGTAGTACCTGGAGGGGACTCCCCAATTCACCCCTCCACTTT. Residues: CASSTWRGLPNSPLHF.